This T cell receptor (beta chain) was recorded in a study of cytotoxic CD8 clonotypes in ibrutinib-treated CLL. V was pared by 3 bases and J by 3 bases, with 11 bases between. This CDR3 region has 15 residues. CDR1 and CDR2 from the germline V gene are ENHRY and SYGVKD. Repertoires were generated with immunoSEQ multiplex PCR, while TCRdb's copy carries only in-frame clones and drops some. The sample includes about 160,000 clones, 84% of them seen just once. This clonotype originated in a human donor with chronic lymphocytic leukemia. The V call is TRBV10-3, the J call TRBJ1-4; D unresolved. The sequencing used PBMCs, collected after 24 months of ibrutinib treatment. The CDR3 protein is CAISDTPPANEKLFF. The DNA for the CDR3 is TGTGCCATCAGTGATACTCCCCCAGCTAATGAAAAACTGTTTTTT.